Sequencing of this TCR beta chain was carried out in a study of Graves' ophthalmopathy and Graves' hyperthyroidism. Study results and caveats: Among expanded thyroid clonotypes above 0.001 frequency, most also occurred in blood. A roughly 83% specificity and around 88% sensitivity were achieved by a 13-signature model that separated ophthalmopathy from stable hyperthyroidism.

Donors with ophthalmopathy: moderate-to-severe activity, CAS ≥3, NOSPECS ≥4, duration under 3 months. Physicians reached a diagnosis by relying on clinical symptoms, serum thyroxine, TRAb, thyroid ultrasound and orbital computed tomography. This clonotype appeared many times. Its specificity is unknown. Trimming stripped 0 bases from V and 6 bases from J, with 15 bases between. This CDR3 has 15 amino acids. In germline, CDR1 is SGDLS, CDR2 YYNGEE. The study amplified TCR beta CDR3 regions using RNA transcripts. Second-round multiplex PCR followed a first-round RT-PCR using HTBI primers. From the multiplex PCR reads, TCRdb called clonotypes with MiXCR, one entry per CDR3 protein. The sample comprises more than 550,000 distinct CDR3 sequences, just over 40% of which are singletons, and more than 2.5% rests with the top ten.

The TCR was taken from an adult man with Graves' ophthalmopathy. Sequencing used peripheral blood. V usage is TRBV9 and J usage is TRBJ1-1; D possibly corresponds to TRBD1 (6 bases). CDR3 residues: CASSVGGRGRPEAFF. CDR3 nucleotides: TGTGCCAGCAGCGTAGGCGGCAGGGGTCGGCCTGAAGCTTTCTTT.